The 5 T cell receptor beta chains below all came from one sample that was sequenced in a study of T cell responses to AZD1222 COVID-19 vaccine. Sequenced by immunoSEQ multiplex PCR; TCRdb stores in-frame clones only, minus some. The top ten hold roughly 3% of the sample, which has 95,000 to 120,000 clones, approximately 89% seen once. The specimen was peripheral blood, collected on day 0 of MenACWY control vaccination. The receptors were gathered from an adult in good health.

In the case of this clone: Other DNA sequences in the sample encode the same CDR3. The chain has TRBV6-5 and TRBJ1-1; D is ambiguous. Looked up from germline, CDR1 is MNHEY and CDR2 is SVGAGI. V was clipped by 0 bases and J by 1 base, with 6 bases between them. The CDR3 spans 14 residues. CDR3 in amino acids: CASSYSGENTEAFF. The CDR3 DNA reads as TGTGCCAGCAGTTACTCTGGGGAGAACACTGAAGCTTTCTTT.

The V gene is TRBV14, the J gene TRBJ1-5; tentatively, D is TRBD1 (5 bases). The CDR3 runs to 21 residues. The V and J ends lost 3 bases and 0 bases respectively, with 27 bases between them. Germline V gene sequence: CDR1 SGHDN, CDR2 FVKESK. The CDR3 DNA is TGTGCCAGCAGCCATTTAGGAGGGGACTCCTCGGCCGTCGATAGCAATCAGCCCCAGCATTTT. This gives the protein CASSHLGGDSSAVDSNQPQHF. Combining the CDR3 with reference TRBV14 and TRBJ1-5 gives the whole variable domain EAGVTQFPSHSVIEKGQTVTLRCDPISGHDNLYWYRRVMGKEIKFLLHFVKESKQDESGMPNNRFLAERTGGTYSTLKVQPAELEDSGVYFCASSHLGGDSSAVDSNQPQHFGDGTRLSIL.

The chain carries TRBV28 and TRBJ2-1, with 13 bases fitting TRBD2. J lost 9 bases, V lost 6 bases, and 8 bases had no gene match. This CDR3 is 15 amino acids long. Germline V lookup: CDR1 MDHEN, CDR2 SYDVKM. CDR3 region: CASREGLAGQGEQFF. CDR3 coding DNA: TGTGCCAGCAGGGAGGGACTAGCGGGGCAGGGTGAGCAGTTCTTC.

Remarks on this clone: Sequence at one end of the junction differs from germline and may be a read error. The chain's CDR3 is CAINERGPYNEQFF. The CDR3 nucleotides read TGTGCCATCAATGAGCGGGGACCTTACAATGAGCAGTTCTTC. The rearrangement joins TRBV10-3 to TRBJ2-1; 7 nucleotides align to TRBD2. CDR3 size: 14 residues. The germline CDR1 and CDR2 sequences are ENHRY and SYGVKD.

This sequence joins TRBV28 and TRBJ1-4; D not certain. Per germline, CDR1 MDHEN and CDR2 SYDVKM. V gave up 1 base and J gave up 1 base, with 7 bases separating them. This CDR3 has 15 amino acids. The CDR3 region is CASSLSTITNEKLFF. DNA of the CDR3: TGTGCCAGCAGTTTATCGACAATAACTAATGAAAAACTGTTTTTT.